This T cell receptor beta chain is drawn from a study of T cell repertoires in cytomegalovirus infection. The CDR3 loop spans 16 amino acids. Germline CDR1 reads SGHRS; CDR2 reads YFSETQ. Concerning this clonotype: The junction departs from germline at one end; a sequencing error may be responsible.

TCRdb re-called the reads with MiXCR, one entry per CDR3 protein. The table shows a few hundred thousand distinct CDR3 sequences, with under 25% occurring only once. The origin of this receptor is a human donor in good health (CMV status not recorded). Some clones in this sample may be carry-over from other donors' samples. The rearrangement joins TRBV5-1 to TRBJ1-1; 7 bases are a match to TRBD1. Sequenced sample: CD8+ T cells from PBMCs. As DNA, the CDR3 is TGCGCCAACAGCTTCTCGTCGGGACAGTTGAACACTGAAGCTTTCTTT. Translation: CANSFSSGQLNTEAFF.